The 3 T cell receptor beta chains reported below all come from one sample, sequenced in a study of T cell responses to AZD1222 COVID-19 vaccine. The repertoire was sequenced with immunoSEQ multiplex PCR; TCRdb's copy has only in-frame clones and lacks some. The sample has 120,000 or so clones, more than 70% seen once. Here the sequenced sample was peripheral blood, taken 28 days after the second AZD1222 dose. Source of these receptors: an adult who received the AZD1222 COVID-19 vaccine.

The DNA for the CDR3 is TGTGCCACCAGTGGGAGTGTTACGGGAGTGCTGTTTTTT. Translation: CATSGSVTGVLFF. This sequence joins TRBV24-1 and TRBJ2-2, with D possibly being TRBD2 (6 bases). V lost 5 bases, J lost 13 bases, and 16 bases lay in between. There are 13 residues in the CDR3. CDR1 is KGHDR, CDR2 SFDVKD, per germline.

The V gene is TRBV5-1, the J gene TRBJ2-3; D is perhaps TRBD1 or TRBD2 (6 bases each). V lost 5 bases and J lost 4, with 23 bases in between. Germline CDR1 SGHRS, CDR2 YFSETQ. CDR3 size: 17 residues. The CDR3 spells CASRGALARKTADTQYF. In DNA form, the CDR3 reads TGCGCCAGCAGGGGGGCTCTAGCGAGGAAAACGGCAGATACGCAGTATTTT.

The chain links TRBV11-2 to TRBJ2-1; 7 bases line up with TRBD2. The CDR3 spans 13 residues. V lost 5 bases, J lost 9 bases, and 7 bases stayed unmatched. The V gene's germline CDR1 is SGHAT and CDR2 FQNNGV. For the CDR3, the DNA is TGTGCCAGCAGCCCCTTCGGGAGGCCTGAGCAGTTCTTC. Residues: CASSPFGRPEQFF.